This TCR beta chain was documented in a study of blood T cell repertoires in COVID-19. The wider study: The samples span acute and convalescent COVID-19 from the United States, Italy and Spain.

Between the trimmed V and J ends, which lost 2 bases and 15 bases, there was a span of 14 bases. This CDR3 contains 12 residues. Germline V lookup: CDR1 GTSNPN, CDR2 SVGIG (reference sequence). In the source study's methods: How many nucleated cells were present was estimated from reference gene primer amplification. The assay was immunoSEQ multiplex PCR, and TCRdb's table has in-frame clones only and misses some. V, J and clone size derive from that table, while D and trimming were established from the DNA sequence. The profile shows 60,000 to 70,000 clones, around 87% of them singletons. The gene calls are TRBV30 and TRBJ1-6; TRBD1 might be the D (5 bases). Sequenced sample: peripheral blood. This TCR derives from a man aged 40-50 years with COVID-19, enrolled during active disease. CDR3 sequence (DNA): TGTGCCTGGAGTCGGCCGGGAGGGGACCTCCACTTT. Translated: CAWSRPGGDLHF.